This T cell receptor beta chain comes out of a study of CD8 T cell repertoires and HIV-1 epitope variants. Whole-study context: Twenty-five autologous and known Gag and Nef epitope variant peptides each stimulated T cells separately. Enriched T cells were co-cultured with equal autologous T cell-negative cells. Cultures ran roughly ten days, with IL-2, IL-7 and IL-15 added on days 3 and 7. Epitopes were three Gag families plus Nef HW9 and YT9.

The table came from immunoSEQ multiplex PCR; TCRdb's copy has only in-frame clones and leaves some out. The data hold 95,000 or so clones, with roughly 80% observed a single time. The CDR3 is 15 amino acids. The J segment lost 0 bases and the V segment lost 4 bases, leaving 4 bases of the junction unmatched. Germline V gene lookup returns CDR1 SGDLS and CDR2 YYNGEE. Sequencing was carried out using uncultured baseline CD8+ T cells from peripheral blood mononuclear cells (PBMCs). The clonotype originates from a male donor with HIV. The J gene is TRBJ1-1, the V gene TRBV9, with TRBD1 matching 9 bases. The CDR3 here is CASSSGTGMNTEAFF. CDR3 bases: TGTGCCAGCAGCTCTGGGACAGGGATGAACACTGAAGCTTTCTTT. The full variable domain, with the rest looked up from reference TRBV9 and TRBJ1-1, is DSGVTQTPKHLITATGQRVTLRCSPRSGDLSVYWYQQSLDQGLQFLIQYYNGEERAKGNILERFSAQQFPDLHSELNLSSLELGDSALYFCASSSGTGMNTEAFFGQGTRLTVV.